This T cell receptor (beta chain) was documented in a study of shared clonotypes between healthy human individuals (dated by TCRdb to the early 2020s). Notes on the research overall: A couple of women and three men aged 18 to 49 years were included in the cohort. Per donor, three plates each were used for CD4 naive and CD4 memory, two for CD8 naive, and one for CD8 memory. To estimate repertoire size and how much clonotypes are shared between individuals, the study performed deep sequencing of blood TCR repertoires from a few healthy adults. To increase sequencing depth and limit assay-specific biases, different laboratories used diverse techniques to prepare libraries and sequence TCR repertoires. Leukapheresis yielded between about 0.8 and 9.5 billion PBMCs per donor.

Donors were healthy HIV-negative adults with no recently reported acute infections or vaccinations. Every donor was a Caucasian adult living in Nashville, Tennessee, USA. CD4+ T cells were enriched by magnetic negative selection, after which naive cells were positively selected on CD45RA and the negative fraction was taken as the memory subset. Blood was obtained by leukapheresis, after which PBMCs were separated by Ficoll-Histopaque density gradient centrifugation and cryopreserved in liquid nitrogen vapor phase. Analytical flow cytometry was used to check the purity and quantity of every magnetically sorted T cell population. Genomic DNA was isolated from every sorted fraction and measured by UV absorbance on a Nanodrop 2000c. Concerning this clone itself: Its antigen remains undetermined. The input lacks base qualities; no much larger clone sits a single base away.

CDR3 length: 13 amino acids, cysteine to phenylalanine. The sequence is cut down to CDR3 DNA, 39 bases in frame from base 1. CDR1 and CDR2 are read off the germline V gene as SGHDN and FVKESK. V gives up 0 bases and J gives up 4 bases, and the segment between their germline ends measures 6 bases. Using the deep immunoSEQ assay, multiplex PCR amplified TCR CDR3 regions from genomic DNA. Genomic DNA extracted from each cell subset was distributed evenly over all wells of several immunoSEQ 96-well plates, and each plate served as one replicate. Each replicate PCR for sorted subsets received 200 ng genomic DNA, equal to 28,000 or so T cell genomes. The purified libraries were quantified using a Qubit 3.0 fluorometer, sized with a Bioanalyzer 2100, and then quantified again using the KAPA Library Quantification kit. Each immunoSEQ 96-well plate was sequenced on its own single-read 150-cycle Illumina NextSeq 550 flow cell. From the authors' description of their analysis: Because the immunoSEQ output held only junctional sequences and lacked quality scores, the filtering could not match the filtering applied to full-length reads. To assign V/J genes and CDR3, sequences were annotated using PyIR, a Python wrapper for IgBLAST v1.9, with IMGT germline references. Reads with weak V/J assignments (E-value above 1e-6), missing CDR3, stop codons, out-of-frame junctions, or ambiguous translated residues were removed. A V3J clonotype was defined by an identical inferred V gene, J gene, and CDR3 amino acid sequence. The percentage overlap between two repertoires was calculated by dividing the number of shared unique clonotypes by the size of the smaller repertoire. RTK rarefaction, the Chao1 estimator, and Recon v2.1 estimates of unobserved clonotypes were used to assess repertoire richness. Generation probabilities were computed with OLGA for all TCRbeta clonotypes obtained by the gDNA method from a few donors. Imported from immuneACCESS, the table was reduced by TCRdb to in-frame sequences with V and J called. These copies leave out some clones; in studies compared against another copy, an unresolved V gene accounts for under half, and the cause of the remainder is not known. V and J calls and clone size are those listed in that table; D and trimming were worked out from the DNA. This sample holds fewer than 1.8 million clones; 97% to 99% were observed only once. Clones ranked in the top ten supply over 0.3% of the sample.

On the study overall, not on this receptor specifically: Rarefaction of sorted-subset datasets indicated incomplete sequencing despite the large sequencing depth. The genetic and exposure-history diversity represented was limited by the small number of donors. Compared with non-shared clonotypes, the clonotypes found in all four sorted-subset donors had higher generation probabilities. Sampling was limited to blood, and TCR repertoires in tissue likely differ from TCR repertoires in blood. Across a few donors, about 4.5% of naive CD4, 3% to 3.5% of naive CD8, roughly 2.3% of memory CD4, and 0.4% to 0.45% of memory CD8 clonotypes were shared. Pairwise subsampling led to the expectation that sequencing depth would affect the degree of clonotype sharing among donors. Estimated clonotype richness was generally larger for naive than for memory subsets.

The clonotype comes from a man aged 25-45 years in good health. Sequenced sample: naive CD4+ T cells sorted from blood. Taken with the paper, the label for cell subset or site translates to: CD45RA+ positively selected. This sequence uses TRBV14 and TRBJ1-1; confidence is insufficient to name the D gene. The CDR3 region: CASSQEYGTEAFF. The DNA reads TGTGCCAGCAGCCAAGAATATGGCACTGAAGCTTTCTTT.